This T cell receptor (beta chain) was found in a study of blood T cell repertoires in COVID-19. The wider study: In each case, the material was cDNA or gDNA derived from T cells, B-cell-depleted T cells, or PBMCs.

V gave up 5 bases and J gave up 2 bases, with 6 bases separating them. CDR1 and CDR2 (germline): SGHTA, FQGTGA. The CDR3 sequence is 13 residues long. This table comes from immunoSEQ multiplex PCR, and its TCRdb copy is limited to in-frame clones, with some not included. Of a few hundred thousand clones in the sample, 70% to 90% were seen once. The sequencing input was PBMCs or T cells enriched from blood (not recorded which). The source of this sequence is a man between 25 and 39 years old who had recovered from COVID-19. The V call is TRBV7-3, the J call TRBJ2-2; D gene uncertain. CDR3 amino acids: CASSHGNTGELFF. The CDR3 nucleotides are TGTGCCAGCAGCCACGGTAACACCGGGGAGCTGTTTTTT.